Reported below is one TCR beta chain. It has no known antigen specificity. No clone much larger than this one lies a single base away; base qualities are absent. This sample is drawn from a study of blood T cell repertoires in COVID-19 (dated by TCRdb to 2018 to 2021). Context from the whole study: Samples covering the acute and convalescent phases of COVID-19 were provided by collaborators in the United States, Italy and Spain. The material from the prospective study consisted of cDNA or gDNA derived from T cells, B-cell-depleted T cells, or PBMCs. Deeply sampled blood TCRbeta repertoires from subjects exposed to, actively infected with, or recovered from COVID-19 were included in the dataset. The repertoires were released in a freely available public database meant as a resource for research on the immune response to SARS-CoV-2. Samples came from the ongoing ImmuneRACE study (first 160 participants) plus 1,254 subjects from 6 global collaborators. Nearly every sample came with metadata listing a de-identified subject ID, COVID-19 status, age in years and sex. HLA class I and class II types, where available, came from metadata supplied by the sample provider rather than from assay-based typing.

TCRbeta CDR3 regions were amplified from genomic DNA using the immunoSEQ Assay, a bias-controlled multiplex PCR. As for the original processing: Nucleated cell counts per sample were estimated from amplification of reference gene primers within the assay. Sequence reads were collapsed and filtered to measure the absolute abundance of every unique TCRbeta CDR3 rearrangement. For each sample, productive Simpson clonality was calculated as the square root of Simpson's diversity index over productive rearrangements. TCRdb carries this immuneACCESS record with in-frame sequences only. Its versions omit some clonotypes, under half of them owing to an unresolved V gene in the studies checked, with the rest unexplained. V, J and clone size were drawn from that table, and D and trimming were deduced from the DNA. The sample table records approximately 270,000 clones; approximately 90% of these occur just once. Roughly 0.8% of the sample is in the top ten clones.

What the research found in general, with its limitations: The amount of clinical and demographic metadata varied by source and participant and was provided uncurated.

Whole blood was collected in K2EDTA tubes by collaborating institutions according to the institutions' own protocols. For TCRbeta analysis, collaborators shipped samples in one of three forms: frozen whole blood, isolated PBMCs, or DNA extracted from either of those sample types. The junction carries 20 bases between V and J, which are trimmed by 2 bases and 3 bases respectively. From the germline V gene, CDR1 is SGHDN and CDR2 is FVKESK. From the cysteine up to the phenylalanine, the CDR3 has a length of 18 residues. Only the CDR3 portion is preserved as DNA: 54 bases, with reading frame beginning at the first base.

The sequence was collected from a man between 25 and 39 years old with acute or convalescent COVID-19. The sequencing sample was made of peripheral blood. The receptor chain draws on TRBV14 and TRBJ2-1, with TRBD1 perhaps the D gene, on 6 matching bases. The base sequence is TGTGCCAGCAGCCAAAAACAGGGACCACCTTCGGGCTACAATGAGCAGTTCTTC. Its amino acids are CASSQKQGPPSGYNEQFF.